The source of this T cell receptor (beta chain) is a study of STAT3 mutations in large granular lymphocyte leukemia. About this clone itself: Antigen unknown.

Findings and limits, study-wide: Every T-cell large granular lymphocyte leukemia patient had at least one immunodominant TCR beta clonotype. Variable sampling intervals and differing treatment regimens complicated linking therapy response to TCR clonal burden changes.

Assay used: immunoSEQ multiplex PCR; TCRdb lists only in-frame clones, some missing. The profile shows around 12,000 clones, 81% of them singletons. Germline V gene lookup returns CDR1 SGHVS and CDR2 FNYEAQ. This CDR3 region has 13 residues. V lost 1 base and J 3 bases, leaving 7 bases between the germline ends. The sequenced sample was peripheral blood mononuclear cells. The origin of this receptor is a man aged 55 to 69 with T-cell large granular lymphocyte leukemia. Some clones in this sample may be carry-over from other donors' samples. V usage is TRBV7-6 and J usage is TRBJ2-7, with no clear D. The CDR3 loop reads CASSLGPNYEQYF. The CDR3 bases are TGTGCCAGCAGCTTAGGACCGAACTACGAGCAGTACTTC.